The clone carrying this T cell receptor beta chain came up once. Its antigen remains unknown. J lost 6 bases, V lost 2 bases, and 5 bases had no gene match. Germline V gene sequence: CDR1 MDHEN, CDR2 SYDVKM. The CDR3 extends over 15 amino acids. The data are from a study of cytotoxic CD8 clonotypes in ibrutinib-treated CLL. Findings of the study overall: T-cell clonality at baseline went above that of age-matched healthy donors and rose and fell with circulating CD8+ T-cell counts.

The assay was immunoSEQ multiplex PCR, and TCRdb's table has in-frame clones only and misses some. The data hold more than 15,000 clones, with 80% to 85% observed a single time. The chain joins TRBV28 to TRBJ2-1; 9 nucleotides match TRBD2. The sequencing here drew on PBMCs, taken before ibrutinib treatment. The clonotype was recovered from a human donor with chronic lymphocytic leukemia. The CDR3 DNA is TGTGCCAGCAGTTTACCAACTAGCGGGCCCAATGAGCAGTTCTTC. Translation gives CASSLPTSGPNEQFF.